One TCR beta chain is described in this entry. Its specificity is unknown. Only in-frame clones appear in the TCRdb table, and some are missing; sequencing was by immunoSEQ multiplex PCR. The data hold hundreds of thousands of clones, with 70% to 80% observed a single time. This sample is drawn from a study of shared clonotypes between healthy human individuals. Per the germline V gene, CDR1 is MDHEN and CDR2 is SYDVKM. V shed 5 bases, J shed 3 bases, and the junction held 8 bases outside the gene matches. The CDR3 spans 15 residues. Study-wide results and caveats: Donors were few, which limited the genetic and exposure-history diversity represented.

Input material: PBMCs. This receptor was identified in a middle-aged woman in good health. Some clones in this sample may be carry-over from other donors' samples. The chain employs TRBV28 and TRBJ2-7; 9 bases map to TRBD2. CDR3 protein: CASSARLAVLYEQYF. CDR3 coding DNA: TGTGCCAGCAGTGCGAGACTAGCGGTACTCTACGAGCAGTACTTC.